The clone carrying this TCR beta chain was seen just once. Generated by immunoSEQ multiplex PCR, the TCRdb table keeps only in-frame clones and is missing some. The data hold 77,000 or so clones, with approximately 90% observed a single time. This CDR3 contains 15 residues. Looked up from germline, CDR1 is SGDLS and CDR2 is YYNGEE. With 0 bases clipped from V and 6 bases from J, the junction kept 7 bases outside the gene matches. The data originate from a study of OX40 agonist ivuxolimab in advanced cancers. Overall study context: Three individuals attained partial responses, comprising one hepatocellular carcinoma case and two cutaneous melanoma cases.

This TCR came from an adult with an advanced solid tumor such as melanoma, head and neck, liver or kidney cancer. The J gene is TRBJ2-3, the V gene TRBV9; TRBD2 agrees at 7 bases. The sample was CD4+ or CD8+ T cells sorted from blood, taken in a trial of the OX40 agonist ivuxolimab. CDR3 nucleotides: TGTGCCAGCAGCGTAGACCTAGCGGTCCTTGATACGCAGTATTTT. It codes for CASSVDLAVLDTQYF.